Presented here are 25 T cell receptor beta chains from one specimen sequenced in a study of blood T cell repertoires in COVID-19. Sequencing used immunoSEQ multiplex PCR; TCRdb keeps in-frame clones, though not all of them. The sample has 10,000 to 15,000 clones; more than 65% are singletons. The sample consisted of peripheral blood. The receptors were gathered from a man aged 55-75 years with COVID-19, enrolled during active disease.

The chain joins TRBV10-3 to TRBJ1-1; TRBD1 aligns across 7 bases. Germline CDR1 and CDR2: ENHRY and SYGVKD. The CDR3 covers 15 residues. Trimming cost V 0 bases and J 2 bases; bases outside gene matches: 3. CDR3 sequence: CAISESGQPNTEAFF. The CDR3 bases are TGTGCCATCAGTGAGTCGGGACAGCCTAACACTGAAGCTTTCTTT.

The V gene is TRBV7-9, the J gene TRBJ2-2; TRBD2 aligns across 9 bases. The J segment lost 0 bases and the V segment lost 5 bases, leaving 10 bases of the junction unmatched. Germline CDR1 reads SEHNR; CDR2 reads FQNEAQ (reference sequence). The CDR3 spans 18 residues. The CDR3 DNA follows: TGTGCCAGCAGCCCCGCCGGGACTAGCCGTTCGAACACCGGGGAGCTGTTTTTT. Its protein product is CASSPAGTSRSNTGELFF.

The count of this clone is one. The chain is built from TRBV7-8 and TRBJ1-2; possibly TRBD1 for D (5 bases). Germline CDR1 and CDR2: SGHVS and FQNEAQ. V shed 0 bases and J shed 8 bases, with 16 bases lying between them. The CDR3 spans 15 residues. The CDR3 DNA reads as TGTGCCAGCAGCTTAGCCCCAGGGCATCTCAAGGGCTACACCTTC. Translating gives CASSLAPGHLKGYTF.

The V gene is TRBV13, the J gene TRBJ1-1, with D tentatively TRBD1 (5 bases). Trimming stripped 1 base from V and 0 bases from J, with 12 bases between. The germline CDR1 and CDR2 sequences are PRHDT and FYEKMQ (reference sequence). CDR3 length equals 16 residues. CDR3 sequence reads: CASSLVAGNMNTEAFF. The CDR3 nucleotides read TGTGCCAGCAGCTTAGTAGCAGGGAACATGAACACTGAAGCTTTCTTT.

V is TRBV10-3 and J is TRBJ1-2; D unclear. The V gene lost 3 bases and the J gene lost 6 bases, with 8 bases spanning the gap. The CDR3 spans 12 residues. Germline CDR1 reads ENHRY; CDR2 reads SYGVKD. The CDR3: CAISEEVNGYTF. DNA of the CDR3: TGTGCCATCAGTGAAGAGGTTAATGGCTACACCTTC.

The chain carries TRBV4-1 and TRBJ2-1, with 7 nucleotides matching TRBD1. There are 18 residues in the CDR3. V lost 4 bases and J lost 8; bases outside the gene matches: 20. Germline loops: CDR1 MGHRA, CDR2 YSYEKL. DNA of the CDR3: TGCGCCAGCAGCCCTACCACGATCGCGACAGGGCGAGGGGATGAGCAGTTCTTC. As protein: CASSPTTIATGRGDEQFF.

The chain carries TRBV5-1 and TRBJ2-7, with 7 bases identical to TRBD1. The CDR3 runs 14 residues. V lost 4 bases to trimming and J lost 1 base; unmatched junction nucleotides: 5. The germline V gene encodes CDR1 SGHRS and CDR2 YFSETQ. The DNA of the CDR3 is TGCGCCAGCAGCCAAGGGACAGTATCCTACGAGCAGTACTTC. Protein: CASSQGTVSYEQYF.

This chain links TRBV2 with TRBJ1-3; tentative D call: TRBD1 (6 bases). This CDR3 is built from 12 residues. CDR1 is SNHLY and CDR2 is FYNNEI in the germline V gene. V was trimmed by 4 bases and J by 10 bases, leaving 11 bases between them. CDR3 region: CASSVLGGTIYF. CDR3 DNA sequence: TGTGCCAGCAGTGTATTAGGGGGTACCATATATTTT.

This clone is a singleton in its sample. This rearrangement joins TRBV7-8 to TRBJ1-2; 8 nucleotides match TRBD1. The CDR3 covers 16 residues. Germline CDR1 is SGHVS and CDR2 is FQNEAQ. V lost 5 bases to trimming and J lost 2 bases; unmatched junction nucleotides: 10. CDR3 region: CASSPLSGTGNYGYTF. The CDR3 region has the DNA TGTGCCAGCAGCCCGTTGTCCGGGACAGGCAACTATGGCTACACCTTC.

This clone was seen a few times. The V gene is TRBV7-2, the J gene TRBJ2-1, with D possibly matching TRBD1 (5 bases). The CDR3 has 15 amino acids. CDR1 is SGHTA, CDR2 FQGNSA, per germline. Trimming removed 3 bases from V and 0 bases from J, with 9 bases in between. CDR3 in amino acids: CASSFQDNSYNEQFF. The CDR3 DNA reads as TGTGCCAGCAGCTTCCAGGACAACTCCTACAATGAGCAGTTCTTC. The variable domain in full, with the rest retrieved from reference TRBV7-2 and TRBJ2-1, is GAGVSQSPSNKVTEKGKDVELRCDPISGHTALYWYRQSLGQGLEFLIYFQGNSAPDKSGLPSDRFSAERTGGSVSTLTIQRTQQEDSAVYLCASSFQDNSYNEQFFGPGTRLTVL.

The chain couples TRBV12-3 or TRBV12-4 to TRBJ2-3, with D possibly TRBD1 on 5 matching bases. V was pared by 2 bases and J by 5 bases, with 8 bases between. This CDR3 is built from 13 residues. The CDR3 DNA reads as TGTGCCAGCAGTTTACAGGGCGAAGATACGCAGTATTTT. It codes for CASSLQGEDTQYF.

The V gene is TRBV3-1 (or the pseudogene TRBV3-2), the J gene TRBJ2-2; 11 bases agree with TRBD2. The CDR3 is made up of 22 amino acids. V was clipped by 0 bases and J by 3 bases; unmatched bases: 18. Germline loops: CDR1 LGHDT, CDR2 YNNKEL (reference sequence). Here the CDR3 DNA reads TGTGCCAGCAGCCAAGATGTGTCGGCTAGCGGGAGGATTCCAATTGACACCGGGGAGCTGTTTTTT. Translated, it gives CASSQDVSASGRIPIDTGELFF.

The chain has TRBV24-1 and TRBJ2-3, with D tentatively TRBD2 (5 bases). The CDR3 covers 16 residues. The germline V gene has CDR1 KGHDR and CDR2 SFDVKD. V was shortened by 4 bases and J by 1 base, with 14 bases between the two germline ends. In nucleotides, the CDR3 is TGTGCCACCAGTGACCGCCCGGACTTCCGCACAGATACGCAGTATTTT. It encodes CATSDRPDFRTDTQYF.

On this clone: The junction shows a germline mismatch at one end, possibly a read error. The rearrangement uses TRBV6-5 and TRBJ2-1; maybe TRBD2 (6 bases). There are 15 residues in the CDR3. Germline loops: CDR1 MNHEY, CDR2 SVGAGI. CDR3 DNA sequence: TGTGCCAGCAGTGACTCCGGGACTGGATACAATGAGCAGTTCTTC. Translated: CASSDSGTGYNEQFF.

The DNA for the CDR3 is TGTGCCTGCGAACAGGTTTTCTATGGCTACACCTTC. This sequence encodes CACEQVFYGYTF. This chain links TRBV30 with TRBJ1-2; possible D gene TRBD1, 5 bases. Germline V gene data show CDR1 as GTSNPN and CDR2 as SVGIG (reference sequence). The CDR3 has 12 amino acids. Trimming shortened V by 6 bases and J by 4 bases, and 12 bases separated the two germline ends.

This chain connects TRBV19 to TRBJ1-1, with unresolved D. V was shortened by 7 bases and J by 1 base, with 13 bases between the two germline ends. This CDR3 region has 14 residues. In germline, CDR1 is LNHDA, CDR2 SQIVND (reference sequence). The CDR3 reads CASNGAVANTEAFF. The CDR3 bases are TGTGCCAGTAATGGTGCGGTAGCGAACACTGAAGCTTTCTTT.

This clone was counted between two and nine times. The chain has TRBV3-1 (or the pseudogene TRBV3-2) and TRBJ1-1, with D possibly TRBD1 on 6 matching bases. The ends were cut back, 5 bases at V and 3 bases at J, with 16 bases in the middle. This CDR3 has 15 residues. CDR1 is LGHDT, CDR2 YNNKEL, per germline (reference sequence). The CDR3 is CASSYGQQVDTEAFF. The CDR3 DNA follows: TGTGCCAGCAGCTATGGACAGCAGGTAGACACTGAAGCTTTCTTT.

The V gene is TRBV6-5, the J gene TRBJ1-6, with D possibly matching TRBD1 (6 bases). This CDR3 is 14 amino acids long. Germline V gives CDR1 MNHEY, CDR2 SVGAGI. Trimming stripped 6 bases from V and 5 bases from J, with 11 bases between. Here the CDR3 DNA reads TGTGCCAGCAGAGGAGGACAGCATAATTCACCCCTCCACTTT. Translated: CASRGGQHNSPLHF.

The chain employs TRBV3-1 (or the pseudogene TRBV3-2) and TRBJ1-1; 7 bases line up with TRBD1. Per the germline V gene, CDR1 is LGHDT and CDR2 is YNNKEL (reference sequence). This CDR3 region has 15 residues. The junction had 11 bases not matched to a gene; V was cut back by 6 bases and J by 4 bases. Written as DNA, the CDR3 is TGTGCCAGCAGTCGGCCGGGGACAGCCATCACTGAAGCTTTCTTT. It codes for CASSRPGTAITEAFF.

Only one count was recorded for this clone. The chain carries TRBV4-1 and TRBJ2-7; a weak D match, TRBD1 (5 bases). The V end lost 1 base, the J end lost 5 bases, and 18 bases lay between the germline ends. This CDR3 is 16 amino acids long. CDR1 is MGHRA, CDR2 YSYEKL, per germline. CDR3 region: CASSQAGAGFQNEQYF. CDR3 coding DNA: TGCGCCAGCAGCCAAGCGGGTGCAGGGTTTCAGAACGAGCAGTACTTC.

The rearrangement joins TRBV19 to TRBJ1-1; 8 bases match TRBD1. The germline gives CDR1 LNHDA, CDR2 SQIVND (reference sequence). V was clipped by 3 bases and J by 5 bases; unmatched bases: 5. The CDR3 has 14 amino acids. DNA for the CDR3: TGTGCCAGTAGTATCGACAGGGGAGGGACTGAAGCTTTCTTT. This translates into CASSIDRGGTEAFF.

V and J are TRBV7-2 and TRBJ2-2; 10 nucleotides align to TRBD2. The CDR3 is 15 residues long. CDR1 and CDR2 from the germline V gene are SGHTA and FQGNSA. Trimming at V came to 5 bases and at J to 2 bases, leaving 2 bases not matched to a gene. The CDR3 reads CASSPSGGNTGELFF. DNA for the CDR3: TGTGCCAGCAGCCCTAGCGGGGGAAACACCGGGGAGCTGTTTTTT.

The chain has TRBV4-3 and TRBJ1-6; 9 nucleotides agree with TRBD1. J lost 7 bases, V lost 0 bases, and 10 bases had no gene match. The CDR3 runs to 18 residues. Germline V gene data show CDR1 as LGHNA and CDR2 as YSLEER. In DNA form, the CDR3 reads TGCGCCAGCAGCCAAGATGTCGGGGGGACAGGGAGGAATTCACCCCTCCACTTT. This translates into CASSQDVGGTGRNSPLHF.

This chain uses TRBV6-5 with TRBJ2-7, with TRBD2 identical over 10 bases. The CDR3 runs 16 residues. Germline V gene data show CDR1 as MNHEY and CDR2 as SVGAGI. V lost 2 bases and J lost 5; bases outside the gene matches: 9. The CDR3 sequence: CASSYSIAGGGDEQYF. The CDR3 DNA sequence: TGTGCCAGCAGTTACAGTATAGCGGGAGGAGGCGACGAGCAGTACTTC.

This clone appeared a few times. The chain joins TRBV11-3 to TRBJ2-3; D possibly corresponds to TRBD1 (6 bases). The V end was cut by 5 bases, the J end by 8 bases, with 26 bases between. The germline V gene has CDR1 SGHNT and CDR2 YENEEA. The CDR3 is made up of 17 amino acids. As DNA, the CDR3 is TGTGCCAGCAGCCCGATGAGGGGGATCCTCACAGATGGTACGCAGTATTTT. Residues: CASSPMRGILTDGTQYF.